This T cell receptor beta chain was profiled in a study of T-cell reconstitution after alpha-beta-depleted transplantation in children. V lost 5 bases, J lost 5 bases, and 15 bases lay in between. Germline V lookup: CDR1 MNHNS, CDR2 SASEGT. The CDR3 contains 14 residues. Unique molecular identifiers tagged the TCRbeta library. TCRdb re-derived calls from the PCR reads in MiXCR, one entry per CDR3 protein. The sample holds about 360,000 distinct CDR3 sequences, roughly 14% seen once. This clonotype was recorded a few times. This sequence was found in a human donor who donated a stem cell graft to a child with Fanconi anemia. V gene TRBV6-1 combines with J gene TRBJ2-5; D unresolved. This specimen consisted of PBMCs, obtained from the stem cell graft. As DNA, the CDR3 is TGTGCCAGCAGTCAGGTCGATGGAAGGGAGACCCAGTACTTC. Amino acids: CASSQVDGRETQYF.